Presented here are 8 T cell receptor beta chains from one specimen sequenced in a study of OX40 agonist ivuxolimab in advanced cancers. Some clones are missing from TCRdb's copy, which holds only in-frame ones; the method was immunoSEQ multiplex PCR. The data hold tens of thousands of clones, with approximately 85% observed a single time. Specimen: CD4+ or CD8+ T cells sorted from blood, collected in a trial of the OX40 agonist ivuxolimab. The receptors were gathered from an adult with an advanced solid tumor such as melanoma, head and neck, liver or kidney cancer.

The chain combines TRBV7-9 with TRBJ2-3, with 10 bases matching TRBD1. This CDR3 comprises 16 residues. Germline CDR1 is SEHNR and CDR2 is FQNEAQ (reference sequence). V trimming: 4 bases; J trimming: 3 bases; junction bases outside the gene matches: 7. CDR3 in amino acids: CASSWGQGSRTDTQYF. In DNA, the CDR3 is TGTGCCAGCAGCTGGGGACAGGGGTCGCGGACAGATACGCAGTATTTT.

The rearrangement joins TRBV6-5 to TRBJ1-4; 9 nucleotides align to TRBD1. V shed 0 bases and J 11 bases; nucleotides not matched to a gene: 1. This CDR3 has 13 residues. Germline V gene sequence: CDR1 MNHEY, CDR2 SVGAGI. The CDR3 nucleotides are TGTGCCAGCAGTTACTCGACAGGGGGGAAACTGTTTTTT. This encodes CASSYSTGGKLFF.

The DNA of the CDR3 is TGTGCCAGCAGGGTTCCCGGGACAGCAATCTACAATGAGCAGTTCTTC. Residues: CASRVPGTAIYNEQFF. V is TRBV2 and J is TRBJ2-1; 7 bases match TRBD1. V dropped 6 bases and J dropped 3; count of bases not matched to a gene: 11. CDR1 is SNHLY, CDR2 FYNNEI, per germline. The CDR3 is 16 amino acids.

This rearrangement joins TRBV7-9 to TRBJ2-7; D perhaps matches TRBD2 (6 bases). Trimming removed 5 bases from V and 6 bases from J, with 14 bases in between. Germline V gene lookup returns CDR1 SEHNR and CDR2 FQNEAQ (reference sequence). The length of the CDR3 is 13 residues. CDR3 amino acids: CASSRSLGGEQYF. CDR3 bases: TGTGCCAGCAGCCGGTCCTTGGGGGGCGAGCAGTACTTC.

This sequence joins TRBV7-6 and TRBJ1-5, with a weak D call TRBD1 (5 bases). CDR3 size: 14 residues. In germline, CDR1 is SGHVS, CDR2 FNYEAQ. Trimming shortened V by 5 bases and J by 6 bases, and 14 bases separated the two germline ends. Here the CDR3 reads CASSPGGDGQPQHF. As DNA, the CDR3 is TGTGCCAGCAGCCCGGGTGGGGACGGTCAGCCCCAGCATTTT.

This chain uses TRBV7-2 with TRBJ1-5, with D unresolved. The V gene lost 4 bases and the J gene lost 3 bases, with 13 bases spanning the gap. Germline V gene data show CDR1 as SGHTA and CDR2 as FQGNSA. The CDR3 has 15 residues. CDR3 in amino acids: CASSSLDGYNQPQHF. In DNA form, the CDR3 reads TGTGCCAGCAGCTCTCTAGACGGATACAATCAGCCCCAGCATTTT.

The V and J genes are TRBV4-3 and TRBJ2-3; 12 nucleotides line up with TRBD2. V lost 0 bases and J lost 1; bases outside the gene matches: 8. The CDR3 length is 19 residues. The germline V gene encodes CDR1 LGHNA and CDR2 YSLEER. DNA for the CDR3: TGCGCCAGCAGCCAAGATGGAGCTAGCGGGAGGGAAGGCACAGATACGCAGTATTTT. Translating it yields CASSQDGASGREGTDTQYF.

The rearrangement links TRBV7-6 to TRBJ2-7, with 8 bases lining up with TRBD2. V shed 3 bases and J 3 bases; nucleotides not matched to a gene: 7. The CDR3 spans 15 residues. Germline CDR1 and CDR2: SGHVS and FNYEAQ. This chain's CDR3 is CASSLSRAGGYEQYF. Here the CDR3 DNA reads TGTGCCAGCAGCTTGAGTCGGGCGGGAGGCTACGAGCAGTACTTC.